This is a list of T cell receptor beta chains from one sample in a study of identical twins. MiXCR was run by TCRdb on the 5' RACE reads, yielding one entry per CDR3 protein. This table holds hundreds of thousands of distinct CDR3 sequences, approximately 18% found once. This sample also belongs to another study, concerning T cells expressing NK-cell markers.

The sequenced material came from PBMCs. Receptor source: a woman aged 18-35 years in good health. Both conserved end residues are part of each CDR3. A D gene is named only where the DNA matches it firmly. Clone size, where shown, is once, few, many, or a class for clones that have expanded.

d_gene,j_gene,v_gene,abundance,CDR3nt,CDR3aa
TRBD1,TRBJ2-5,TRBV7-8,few,TGTGCCAGCAGCCGGGACAGCGGATTTGGGACCCAGTACTTC,CASSRDSGFGTQYF
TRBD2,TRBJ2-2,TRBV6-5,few,TGTGCCAGCAGTTACTCGGGGGGGTCGAACACCGGGGAGCTGTTTTTT,CASSYSGGSNTGELFF
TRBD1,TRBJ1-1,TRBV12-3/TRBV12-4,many,TGTGCCAGCAGTTTAGCACAGGGGTCCACTGAAGCTTTCTTT,CASSLAQGSTEAFF
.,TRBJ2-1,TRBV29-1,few,TGCAGCGTCCAAACAGGGGAGCAGTTCTTC,CSVQTGEQFF
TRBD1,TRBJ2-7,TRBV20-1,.,TGCAGTGCGGCGGGACAGGGGTCCTACGAGCAGTACTTC,CSAAGQGSYEQYF
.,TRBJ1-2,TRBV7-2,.,TGTGCCAGCAGCTTAAGAATTAGCTATGGCTACACCTTC,CASSLRISYGYTF
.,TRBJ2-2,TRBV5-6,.,TGTGCCAGCAGCATTCGACAGGTGGGGGGAGCTGTGTTTTTT,CASSIRQVGGAVFF
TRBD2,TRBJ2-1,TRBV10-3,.,TGTGCCATCACTAGCGGGACCTACAATGAGCAGTTCTTC,CAITSGTYNEQFF
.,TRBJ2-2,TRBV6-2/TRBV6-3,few,TGTGCCAGCAGCGGTGAGGGCGCCGGGGAGCTGTTTTTT,CASSGEGAGELFF
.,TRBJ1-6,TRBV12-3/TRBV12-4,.,TGTGCCAGCAGTTTCTTCAGGGAGTCACCCCTCCACTTT,CASSFFRESPLHF
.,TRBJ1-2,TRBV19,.,TGTGCCAGTAGCCTCTGGTACACCTTC,CASSLWYTF
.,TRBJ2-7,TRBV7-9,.,TGTGCCAGCAGCTTAGGCGTCTCCGTCGGGGAGCAGTACTTC,CASSLGVSVGEQYF
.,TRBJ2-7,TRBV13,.,TGTGCCACCTCACCGACAGTGCCCTACGAGCAGTACTTC,CATSPTVPYEQYF
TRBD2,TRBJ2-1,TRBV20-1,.,TGCAGTGCTCTACTAGCGGGAGGAGCTCAGCGCTACAATGAGCAGTTCTTC,CSALLAGGAQRYNEQFF
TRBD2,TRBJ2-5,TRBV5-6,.,TGTGCCAGCAGCTTGGCGGGAGGGAAAGAGACCCAGTACTTC,CASSLAGGKETQYF
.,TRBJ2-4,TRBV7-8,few,TGTGCCAGCAGCCCTCAAGATCCCCTGGCCAAAAACATTCAGTACTTC,CASSPQDPLAKNIQYF